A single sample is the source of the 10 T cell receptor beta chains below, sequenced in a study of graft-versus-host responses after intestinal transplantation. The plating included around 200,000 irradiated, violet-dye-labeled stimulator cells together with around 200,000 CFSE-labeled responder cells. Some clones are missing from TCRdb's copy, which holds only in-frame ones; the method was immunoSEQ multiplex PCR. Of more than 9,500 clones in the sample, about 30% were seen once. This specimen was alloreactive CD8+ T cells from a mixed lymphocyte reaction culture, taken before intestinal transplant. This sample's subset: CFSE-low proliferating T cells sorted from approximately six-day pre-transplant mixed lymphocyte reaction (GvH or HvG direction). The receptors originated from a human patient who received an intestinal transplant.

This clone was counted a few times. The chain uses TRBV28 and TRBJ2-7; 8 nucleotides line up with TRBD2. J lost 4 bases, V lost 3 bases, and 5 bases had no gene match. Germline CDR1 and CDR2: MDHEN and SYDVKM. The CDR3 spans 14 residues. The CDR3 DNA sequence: TGTGCCAGCAGTTTCGGGGGGGCGGGTTACGAGCAGTACTTC. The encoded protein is CASSFGGAGYEQYF.

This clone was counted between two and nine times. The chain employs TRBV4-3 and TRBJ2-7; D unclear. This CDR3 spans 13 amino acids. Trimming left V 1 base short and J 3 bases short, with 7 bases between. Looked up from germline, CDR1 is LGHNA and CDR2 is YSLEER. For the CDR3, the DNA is TGCGCCAGCAGCCAAGTAGGAAGCTACGAGCAGTACTTC. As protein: CASSQVGSYEQYF.

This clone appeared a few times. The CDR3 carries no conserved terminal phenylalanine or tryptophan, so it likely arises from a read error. The CDR3 DNA follows: TGCGCCAGCAGCACCACTAGCGGGAGGACCCACGAGCAGTACCTC. Protein: CASSTTSGRTHEQYL. This sequence joins TRBV11-2 and TRBJ2-7, with 12 bases matching TRBD2. Germline CDR1 reads SGHAT; CDR2 reads FQNNGV. The CDR3 spans 15 residues.

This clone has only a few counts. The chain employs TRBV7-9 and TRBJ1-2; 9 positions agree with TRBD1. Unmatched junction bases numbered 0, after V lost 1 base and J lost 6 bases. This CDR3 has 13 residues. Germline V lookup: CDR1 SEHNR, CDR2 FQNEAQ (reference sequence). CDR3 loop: CASSLGQGDGYTF. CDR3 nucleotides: TGTGCCAGCAGCTTAGGACAGGGGGATGGCTACACCTTC.

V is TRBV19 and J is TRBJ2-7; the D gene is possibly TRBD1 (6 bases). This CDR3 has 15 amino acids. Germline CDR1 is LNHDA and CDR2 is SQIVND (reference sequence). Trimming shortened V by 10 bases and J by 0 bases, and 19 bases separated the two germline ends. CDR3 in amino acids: CATQMGQGSSYEQYF. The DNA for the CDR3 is TGTGCCACACAGATGGGACAAGGGAGCTCCTACGAGCAGTACTTC.

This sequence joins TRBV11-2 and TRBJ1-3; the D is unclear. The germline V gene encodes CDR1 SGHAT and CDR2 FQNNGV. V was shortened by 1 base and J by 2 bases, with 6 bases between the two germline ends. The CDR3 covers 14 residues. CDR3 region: CASSLAGAGNTIYF. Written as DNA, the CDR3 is TGTGCCAGCAGCTTAGCGGGAGCTGGAAACACCATATATTTT.

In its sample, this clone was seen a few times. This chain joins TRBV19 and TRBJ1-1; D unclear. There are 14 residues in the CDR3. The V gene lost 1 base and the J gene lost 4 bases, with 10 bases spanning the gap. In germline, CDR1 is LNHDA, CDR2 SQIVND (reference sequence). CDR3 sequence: CASSIGSWATEAFF. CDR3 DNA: TGTGCCAGTAGTATAGGTTCCTGGGCCACTGAAGCTTTCTTT.

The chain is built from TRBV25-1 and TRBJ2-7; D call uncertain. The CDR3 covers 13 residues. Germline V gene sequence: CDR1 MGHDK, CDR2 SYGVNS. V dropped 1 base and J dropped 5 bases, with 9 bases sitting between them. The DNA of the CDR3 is TGTGCCAGCAGTGAATCCCCACAAGACGAGCAGTACTTC. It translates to CASSESPQDEQYF.

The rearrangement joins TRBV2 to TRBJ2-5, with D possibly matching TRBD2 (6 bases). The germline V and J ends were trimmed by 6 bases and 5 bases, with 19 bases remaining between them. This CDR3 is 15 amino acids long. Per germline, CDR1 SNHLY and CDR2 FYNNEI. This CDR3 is CASRGGTAGGETQYF. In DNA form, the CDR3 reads TGTGCCAGCAGGGGCGGGACGGCGGGCGGGGAGACCCAGTACTTC. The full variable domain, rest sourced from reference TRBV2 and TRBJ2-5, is EPEVTQTPSHQVTQMGQEVILRCVPISNHLYFYWYRQILGQKVEFLVSFYNNEISEKSEIFDDQFSVERPDGSNFTLKIRSTKLEDSAMYFCASRGGTAGGETQYFGPGTRLLVL.

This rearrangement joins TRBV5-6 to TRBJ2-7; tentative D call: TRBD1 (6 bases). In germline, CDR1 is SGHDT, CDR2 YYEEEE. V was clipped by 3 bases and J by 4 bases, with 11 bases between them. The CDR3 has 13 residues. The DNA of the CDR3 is TGTGCCAGCAGCTCCGGCACAGGGTACGAGCAGTACTTC. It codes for CASSSGTGYEQYF.